This T cell receptor beta chain was observed in a study of T cell responses to AZD1222 COVID-19 vaccine. The study, taken as a whole, reports: Distributed over spike, vaccine-associated CD4 TCRs predominated at 160-218 and 743-854. Only a handful of people who got AZD1222 tested seropositive at baseline. Donors skewed white British and female; clonal diversity was possibly underestimated.

The table came from immunoSEQ multiplex PCR; TCRdb's copy has only in-frame clones and leaves some out. The table lists some 150,000 clones, more than 75% of them singletons. Points on this clone: Its antigen is undetermined.

The V and J ends lost 7 bases and 7 bases respectively, with 15 bases between them. CDR3 size: 13 residues. CDR1 and CDR2 (germline): SGHRS, YFSETQ. Sample: peripheral blood, taken 28 days after the second AZD1222 dose. The chain has TRBV5-1 and TRBJ2-1; D perhaps matches TRBD2 (6 bases). This receptor was obtained from an adult who received the AZD1222 COVID-19 vaccine. The CDR3 sequence is CASFEASENEQFF. The CDR3 bases are TGCGCCAGCTTTGAAGCTAGCGAGAATGAGCAGTTCTTC.